Below are 21 T cell receptor beta chains sequenced from a single sample in a study of technical replicates of blood from several donors. Measured with immunoSEQ multiplex PCR; TCRdb has only the in-frame clones, and not every one. The data contain roughly 80,000 clones, approximately 94% of them seen just once; the ten biggest clones take up about 0.4%. Specimen: T cells isolated from PBMCs. These receptors were collected from a human donor in good health.

This clone showed up just once. The chain is built from TRBV10-2 and TRBJ2-2; 9 bases align to TRBD2. The germline V gene has CDR1 WSHSY and CDR2 SAAADI. This CDR3 spans 16 amino acids. V was clipped by 6 bases and J by 5 bases; unmatched bases: 10. The DNA for the CDR3 is TGCGCCAGCAGGGGGGGGCTAGCGGGAAGGACCGGGGAGCTGTTTTTT. Residues: CASRGGLAGRTGELFF.

The V and J genes are TRBV5-1 and TRBJ2-1, with 15 bases matching TRBD2. Germline values: CDR1 SGHRS, CDR2 YFSETQ. V was clipped by 4 bases and J by 7 bases; unmatched bases: 3. The CDR3 runs to 15 residues. CDR3 coding DNA: TGCGCCAGCAGCGCGGGACTAGCGGGAGGTAATGAGCAGTTCTTC. Translated: CASSAGLAGGNEQFF.

The chain couples TRBV4-1 to TRBJ2-2; 7 positions match TRBD1. The germline CDR1 and CDR2 sequences are MGHRA and YSYEKL. Trimming at V came to 1 base and at J to 7 bases, leaving 6 bases not matched to a gene. The CDR3 covers 15 residues. As DNA, the CDR3 is TGCGCCAGCAGCCAAGCAGGGGGAATTGGCGGGGAGCTGTTTTTT. It encodes CASSQAGGIGGELFF.

The chain uses TRBV25-1 and TRBJ1-2; D uncertain. The CDR3 covers 10 residues. The germline V gene encodes CDR1 MGHDK and CDR2 SYGVNS. V was shortened by 6 bases and J by 3 bases, with 2 bases between the two germline ends. As DNA, the CDR3 is TGTGCCAGCAGCTACTATGGCTACACCTTC. Translating it yields CASSYYGYTF.

V usage is TRBV5-4 and J usage is TRBJ2-7; possible D gene TRBD1, 7 bases. Germline CDR1 reads SGHNT; CDR2 reads YYREEE (reference sequence). V was trimmed by 4 bases and J by 3 bases, leaving 17 bases between them. This CDR3 is built from 15 residues. This chain's CDR3 is CASSGGTVRSYEQYF. The CDR3 DNA reads TGTGCCAGCAGCGGAGGGACAGTTCGAAGCTACGAGCAGTACTTC.

The genes are TRBV7-2 and TRBJ1-5; D uncertain. The CDR3 is 15 residues long. Per germline, CDR1 SGHTA and CDR2 FQGNSA. V lost 3 bases and J lost 0, with 9 bases in between. The CDR3 here is CASSFGYNSNQPQHF. CDR3 nucleotides: TGTGCCAGCAGCTTCGGTTATAATAGCAATCAGCCCCAGCATTTT.

The J gene is TRBJ2-3, the V gene TRBV6-6, with a tentative D call TRBD2 (5 bases). Germline CDR1 reads MNHNY; CDR2 reads SVGAGI (reference sequence). Trimming removed 6 bases from V and 3 bases from J, with 7 bases in between. There are 12 residues in the CDR3. The CDR3 DNA sequence: TGTGCCAGCAGGAAGCGGACAGATACGCAGTATTTT. Amino acid sequence: CASRKRTDTQYF.

The chain is built from TRBV5-1 and TRBJ1-2; unclear D gene. The CDR3 sequence is 13 residues long. The germline gives CDR1 SGHRS, CDR2 YFSETQ. Trimming stripped 0 bases from V and 5 bases from J, with 8 bases between. The CDR3 sequence is CASSLVSQYGYTF. CDR3 in DNA: TGCGCCAGCAGCTTGGTGTCCCAGTATGGCTACACCTTC.

This clone was seen a single time. V gene TRBV9 combines with J gene TRBJ1-5; D is possibly TRBD1 (5 bases). This CDR3 region has 13 residues. CDR1 SGDLS and CDR2 YYNGEE come from the germline V gene. V lost 0 bases to trimming and J lost 5 bases, with 6 bases between them. The CDR3 protein is CASSVEGDQPQHF. CDR3 sequence (DNA): TGTGCCAGCAGCGTAGAAGGGGATCAGCCCCAGCATTTT.

The chain couples TRBV5-1 to TRBJ2-7; 8 bases are a match to TRBD2. CDR3 length equals 17 residues. Losses at the gene ends were 0 bases for V and 5 bases for J; bases not matched to a gene: 13. Germline V gene sequence: CDR1 SGHRS, CDR2 YFSETQ. The CDR3 DNA reads TGCGCCAGCAGCTTGGGAGTTCAGCTAGCGGGTTACCACGAGCAGTACTTC. Translation: CASSLGVQLAGYHEQYF.

This CDR3 is CSVVGDSNTGELFF. The CDR3 region has the DNA TGCAGCGTTGTCGGGGATTCGAACACCGGGGAGCTGTTTTTT. This chain uses TRBV29-1 with TRBJ2-2, with a weak D call TRBD2 (5 bases). V lost 4 bases and J lost 0, with 9 bases in between. CDR1 is SQVTM, CDR2 ANQGSEA, per germline. CDR3 length equals 14 residues.

This sequence joins TRBV10-2 and TRBJ1-3; D is undetermined. Germline V gene sequence: CDR1 WSHSY, CDR2 SAAADI. This CDR3 has 15 residues. Trimming shortened V by 1 base and J by 4 bases, and 11 bases separated the two germline ends. CDR3 protein: CASSELTGAGNTIYF. CDR3 nucleotide sequence: TGCGCCAGCAGTGAGTTGACGGGAGCCGGAAACACCATATATTTT.

V usage is TRBV7-8 and J usage is TRBJ2-3, with D tentatively TRBD1 (6 bases). CDR1 is SGHVS, CDR2 FQNEAQ, per germline. This CDR3 is 15 amino acids long. The V and J ends lost 5 bases and 3 bases respectively, with 15 bases between them. The CDR3 DNA reads as TGTGCCAGCAGCCAACGACAGGAGTGGACAGATACGCAGTATTTT. It yields the protein CASSQRQEWTDTQYF.

The chain employs TRBV6-5 and TRBJ2-7, with 8 positions matching TRBD1. Trimming at V came to 2 bases and at J to 4 bases, leaving 7 bases not matched to a gene. Germline loops: CDR1 MNHEY, CDR2 SVGAGI. The length of the CDR3 is 15 residues. CDR3 nucleotides: TGTGCCAGCAGTTACGGTTACAGGGGGAGATACGAGCAGTACTTC. This codes for CASSYGYRGRYEQYF.

The rearrangement links TRBV5-5 to TRBJ1-1; possible D gene TRBD1, 6 bases. The CDR3 consists of 14 residues. Trimming shortened V by 4 bases and J by 5 bases, and 15 bases separated the two germline ends. Germline CDR1 SGHKS, CDR2 YYEKEE (reference sequence). This CDR3 is CASSTSGDRTEAFF. In DNA form, the CDR3 reads TGTGCCAGCAGCACATCAGGGGATCGTACTGAAGCTTTCTTT.

With regard to this clone: Germline is not matched at one junction end, which may reflect a read error. The chain has TRBV2 and TRBJ1-2; the D is unclear. The CDR3 loop spans 12 amino acids. The germline gives CDR1 SNHLY, CDR2 FYNNEI. CDR3 in amino acids: CASSDNPPDFTF. The CDR3 region has the DNA TGTGCCAGCAGTGATAATCCCCCCGACTTTACGTTC.

V gene TRBV18 combines with J gene TRBJ2-2, with a weak D call TRBD2 (5 bases). Trimming left V 5 bases short and J 9 bases short, with 7 bases between. Per the germline V gene, CDR1 is KGHSH and CDR2 is LQKENI. This CDR3 has 11 amino acids. CDR3 amino acids: CASSAGRELFF. The CDR3 nucleotides are TGTGCCAGCTCAGCGGGCCGGGAGCTGTTTTTT.

The chain has TRBV21-1 and TRBJ2-7; the table assigns TRBD1, which was not confirmed against the DNA. TRBV21-1 is a documented pseudogene. The CDR3 is 14 amino acids. The chain's CDR3 is CASSICQVGYEQYF. DNA of the CDR3: TGTGCCAGCAGCATTTGCCAGGTCGGATACGAGCAGTACTTC.

This clone has more than one count but fewer than ten. The genes are TRBV30 and TRBJ1-1; D is ambiguous. This CDR3 has 15 amino acids. Trimming shortened V by 4 bases and J by 2 bases, and 17 bases separated the two germline ends. From germline, CDR1 is GTSNPN and CDR2 SVGIG (reference sequence). CDR3 protein: CAWINWRDFNTEAFF. CDR3 DNA sequence: TGTGCCTGGATAAACTGGAGAGACTTTAACACTGAAGCTTTCTTT.

A note on this clone: Other DNA sequences from this sample encode an identical CDR3 as well. The rearrangement uses TRBV28 and TRBJ2-7; D not certain. Trimming cost V 3 bases and J 2 bases, with 2 bases left between them. Germline CDR1 MDHEN, CDR2 SYDVKM. The CDR3 length is 11 residues. The CDR3 reads CASSFTYEQYF. CDR3 bases: TGTGCCAGCAGTTTCACCTACGAGCAGTACTTC. Supplemented by reference TRBV28 and TRBJ2-7, the full variable domain reads DVKVTQSSRYLVKRTGEKVFLECVQDMDHENMFWYRQDPGLGLRLIYFSYDVKMKEKGDIPEGYSVSREKKERFSLILESASTNQTSMYLCASSFTYEQYFGPGTRLTVT.

The chain carries TRBV9 and TRBJ2-3, with D maybe TRBD2 (5 bases). Trimming stripped 0 bases from V and 5 bases from J, with 13 bases between. This CDR3 has 15 residues. CDR1 SGDLS and CDR2 YYNGEE come from the germline V gene. CDR3 sequence reads: CASSVVPREGDTQYF. The CDR3 nucleotides read TGTGCCAGCAGCGTAGTCCCCCGAGAGGGAGATACGCAGTATTTT.